This T cell receptor beta chain comes out of a study of identical twins. With template switching, a universal primer site was added, and the cDNA carried unique molecular identifiers. MiXCR, run by TCRdb on the 5' RACE reads, gives a single entry per CDR3 protein. This sample has approximately 680,000 distinct CDR3 sequences, with about 7% found just once. There are many counts of this clonotype. Antigen: not known. The V gene end was trimmed by 0 bases and the J gene end by 5 bases; junction bases not matched to a gene: 5. The length of the CDR3 is 16 residues. Germline V lookup: CDR1 LNHNV, CDR2 YYDKDF (reference sequence). Study-wide points: Not following the same donors, the study drew its conclusions from cross-sectional statistical analysis.

This sample was also put to use in a study of yellow fever vaccine responses in identical twins.

Sequencing used PBMCs. The chain links TRBV15 to TRBJ2-2; 8 bases match TRBD1. The receptor's source is a woman between 18 and 30 years old in good health. CDR3 sequence: CATSRDRQGATGELFF. The DNA for the CDR3 is TGTGCCACCAGCAGAGATAGGCAGGGGGCAACCGGGGAGCTGTTTTTT.